Below, one T cell receptor (beta chain) is given with its context. Its specificity is unknown. This sample was included in a study of shared clonotypes between healthy human individuals. Findings and limits, study-wide: Blood alone was sampled, and tissue repertoires likely differ.

Deep-level running was used for the assay. Using immunoSEQ multiplex PCR, the repertoire was profiled, and TCRdb retains in-frame clones only, with some absent. The sample lists about 820,000 clones, over 90% occurring once. The naive CD8 fraction comprised CD45RO-negative cells positively selected for CCR7 and excluded terminally differentiated effector memory CD45RA+ cells. Donors, without exception, were Caucasian adults residing in Nashville, Tennessee. Between the trimmed V and J ends, which lost 1 base and 6 bases, there was a span of 7 bases. Per germline, CDR1 MGHRA and CDR2 YSYEKL. The CDR3 spans 12 residues.

The sequence was obtained from a man aged 25 to 40 in good health. Sequencing input: naive CD8+ T cells sorted from blood. This chain connects TRBV4-1 to TRBJ2-7; no definite D call. CDR3 in DNA: TGCGCCAGCAGCCAAGGTCACCGCGAGCAGTACTTC. This codes for CASSQGHREQYF.